The 29 T cell receptor beta chains given below trace back to one sample, sequenced in a study of molecular identifiers for immune sequencing clone quantification. A single record per CDR3 protein comes from TCRdb applying MiXCR to the PCR reads. The data contain hundreds of thousands of distinct CDR3 sequences, 15% to 20% of them singletons. The sample comprised naive CD8+ T cells from blood, with Jurkat cell RNA spiked in. Described subset: FACS-sorted CD8+CD4-CCR7+CD45RA+ naive T cells. The origin of the receptors is a human donor in good health. Some libraries in this study had Jurkat cell RNA spiked in.

Ten or more counts support this clonotype. The V call is TRBV4-1, the J call TRBJ2-7; TRBD2 might be the D (6 bases). Between the trimmed V and J ends, which lost 0 bases and 11 bases, there was a span of 17 bases. From germline, CDR1 is MGHRA and CDR2 YSYEKL. The CDR3 totals 14 residues. The CDR3 nucleotides read TGCGCCAGCAGCCAAGATGTAGGGCCCAGGGAGGAGTACTTC. This sequence encodes CASSQDVGPREEYF.

This clonotype was counted ten times or more. J is TRBJ1-5 and V is TRBV30, with D possibly TRBD1 on 6 matching bases. V was shortened by 3 bases and J by 4 bases, with 28 bases between the two germline ends. Germline CDR1 is GTSNPN and CDR2 is SVGIG (reference sequence). This CDR3 contains 19 residues. CDR3 loop: CAWSRLGDTGLYRNQPQHF. In DNA, the CDR3 is TGTGCCTGGAGCCGGCTCGGGGACACGGGGTTATATAGAAATCAGCCCCAGCATTTT.

This clonotype came up many times. This chain connects TRBV7-3 to TRBJ1-1, with a weak D call TRBD1 (5 bases). Germline CDR1 and CDR2: SGHTA and FQGTGA. The CDR3 is made up of 15 amino acids. The ends were cut back, 5 bases at V and 0 bases at J, with 13 bases in the middle. CDR3 nucleotides: TGTGCCAGCAGCCTATCCGGGGGACTGAACACTGAAGCTTTCTTT. It is translated as CASSLSGGLNTEAFF.

There are many counts of this clonotype. The chain couples TRBV7-9 to TRBJ2-2; D is unclear. Germline V gives CDR1 SEHNR, CDR2 FQNEAQ (reference sequence). Trimming stripped 4 bases from V and 4 bases from J, with 16 bases between. The CDR3 sequence is 16 residues long. The CDR3 here is CASSSWDWSITGELFF. The CDR3 DNA reads TGTGCCAGCAGCTCGTGGGATTGGAGCATCACCGGGGAGCTGTTTTTT.

The table lists this clonotype with a few counts. The chain employs TRBV23-1 and TRBJ1-2; D call uncertain. TRBV23-1 counts as an open reading frame of uncertain function. The ends were cut back, 7 bases at V and 4 bases at J, with 16 bases in the middle. The CDR3 sequence is 14 residues long. This chain's CDR3 is CASNYGGGCYGYTF. As DNA, the CDR3 is TGCGCCAGCAATTACGGTGGCGGATGCTATGGCTACACCTTC.

This clonotype was counted a few times. The rearrangement links TRBV7-9 to TRBJ2-2, with a weak D call TRBD1 (6 bases). Germline loops: CDR1 SEHNR, CDR2 FQNEAQ (reference sequence). Trimming shortened V by 6 bases and J by 4 bases, and 15 bases separated the two germline ends. The CDR3 runs to 15 residues. The CDR3 reads CASSRDGQSTGELFF. Here the CDR3 DNA reads TGTGCCAGCAGTCGCGACGGACAGAGCACCGGGGAGCTGTTTTTT. Based on the CDR3 plus reference TRBV7-9 and TRBJ2-2, the full variable domain is DTGVSQNPRHKITKRGQNVTFRCDPISEHNRLYWYRQTLGQGPEFLTYFQNEAQLEKSRLLSDRFSAERPKGSFSTLEIQRTEQGDSAMYLCASSRDGQSTGELFFGEGSRLTVL.

This chain joins TRBV20-1 and TRBJ2-1, with 10 nucleotides matching TRBD2. V dropped 0 bases and J dropped 6; count of bases not matched to a gene: 8. CDR1 and CDR2 (germline): DFQATT, SNEGSKA (reference sequence). The length of the CDR3 is 16 residues. The CDR3: CSARDFSGRPSNEQFF. In DNA, the CDR3 is TGCAGTGCTAGAGATTTTAGCGGGAGGCCCTCCAATGAGCAGTTCTTC.

This clonotype was counted only a few times. This sequence joins TRBV19 and TRBJ2-1; 9 bases are a match to TRBD2. V lost 6 bases, J lost 5 bases, and 11 bases stayed unmatched. From germline, CDR1 is LNHDA and CDR2 SQIVND (reference sequence). This CDR3 spans 16 amino acids. CDR3 amino acids: CASRTSGGRADNEQFF. The CDR3 DNA reads as TGTGCCAGTAGGACCTCTGGCGGGAGGGCGGACAATGAGCAGTTCTTC.

This clonotype was seen a few times. The chain employs TRBV2 and TRBJ2-2, with D tentatively TRBD2 (6 bases). With 6 bases removed from V and 4 bases from J, the gap between germline ends came to 12 bases. The CDR3 runs to 14 residues. Germline V gives CDR1 SNHLY, CDR2 FYNNEI. The CDR3 region has the DNA TGTGCCAGCAGCGAACCTAGCGCCACCGGGGAGCTGTTTTTT. It translates to CASSEPSATGELFF.

This clonotype was found many times. The DNA for the CDR3 is TGCAGTGCTAGTCCACCTAGCGGGTGGTTAGATACGCAGTATTTT. Translation gives CSASPPSGWLDTQYF. The rearrangement uses TRBV20-1 and TRBJ2-3; 8 bases fit TRBD2. Trimming cost V 3 bases and J 5 bases; bases outside gene matches: 10. The V gene's germline CDR1 is DFQATT and CDR2 SNEGSKA (reference sequence). The CDR3 totals 15 residues.

A word on this clonotype: A much bigger clone sits one base away, suggesting this may be a read error. The rearrangement uses TRBV27 and TRBJ2-1; the D is unclear. Germline V gene sequence: CDR1 MNHEY, CDR2 SMNVEV (reference sequence). The CDR3 runs 14 residues. CDR3 in DNA: TGTGCCACCAAGGGAACTCTAACTCGGCCTGAGCAGCTCTTC. This translates into CATKGTLTRPEQLF.

This clonotype was picked up many times. This chain joins TRBV5-6 and TRBJ1-2; a possible D gene is TRBD1 (5 bases). CDR3 length: 12 amino acids. V was pared by 3 bases and J by 7 bases, with 10 bases between. Germline lookup yields CDR1 SGHDT and CDR2 YYEEEE. The CDR3, as DNA: TGTGCCAGCAGCTGGGGGACTTCTGGCTACACCTTC. Residues: CASSWGTSGYTF.

This clonotype was seen at least ten times. The chain recombines TRBV7-9 with TRBJ2-2; a weak D match, TRBD2 (6 bases). This CDR3 is built from 15 residues. V was trimmed by 4 bases and J by 4 bases, leaving 13 bases between them. Germline V gene data show CDR1 as SEHNR and CDR2 as FQNEAQ (reference sequence). The CDR3 coding sequence is TGTGCCAGCAGCTCTACGGGAGTCCGCACCGGGGAGCTGTTTTTT. This gives the protein CASSSTGVRTGELFF.

V and J are TRBV6-2 or TRBV6-3 and TRBJ2-5; no clear D. V lost 6 bases and J 5 bases, leaving 10 bases between the germline ends. The CDR3 extends over 12 amino acids. Germline V gene sequence: CDR1 MNHEY, CDR2 SVGEGT. CDR3 sequence: CASRNPQETQYF. DNA of the CDR3: TGTGCCAGCAGGAACCCCCAGGAGACCCAGTACTTC.

V and J are TRBV27 and TRBJ2-1; TRBD2 matches at 14 bases. The CDR3 totals 13 residues. The V gene end was trimmed by 10 bases and the J gene end by 11 bases; junction bases not matched to a gene: 7. Germline lookup yields CDR1 MNHEY and CDR2 SMNVEV (reference sequence). The CDR3 sequence is CATFGLAGGQQFF. The CDR3 DNA is TGTGCCACCTTCGGACTAGCGGGGGGCCAGCAGTTCTTC.

Worth noting for this clonotype: Being one base from a much bigger clone, this may be a read error. The CDR3 region is CASSFISATNGKLFF. The CDR3 DNA reads TGCGCCAGCAGCTTTATTTCAGCAACTAATGGAAAACTGTTTTTT. The chain links TRBV5-1 to TRBJ1-4; D is unclear. Germline-derived CDR1 and CDR2 are SGHRS and YFSETQ. The CDR3 has 15 amino acids.

Turning to this clonotype: Since a much larger clone is just one base distant, this may be a read error. In this CDR3 the conserved last residue, phenylalanine or tryptophan, is missing, so a read error is likely. V is TRBV7-9 and J is TRBJ2-7; D could derive from TRBD1 or TRBD2 (5 bases each). Deletions cut 3 bases from V and 5 bases from J, with 11 bases between. Germline V lookup: CDR1 SEHNR, CDR2 FQNEAQ (reference sequence). This CDR3 region has 13 residues. Here the CDR3 DNA reads TGTGCCAGCAGCTTTATTGGGACCGACGAGCAGTACTCC. This encodes CASSFIGTDEQYS.

This clonotype was recorded many times. The V call is TRBV19, the J call TRBJ2-3; 12 bases match TRBD2. Germline lookup yields CDR1 LNHDA and CDR2 SQIVND (reference sequence). There are 17 residues in the CDR3. V shed 6 bases and J 4 bases; nucleotides not matched to a gene: 11. CDR3 amino acids: CASSLLTASGRADTQYF. In DNA form, the CDR3 reads TGTGCCAGTAGCCTCCTGACTGCTAGCGGGAGGGCAGATACGCAGTATTTT.

At least ten counts were recorded for this clonotype. The rearrangement links TRBV6-5 to TRBJ2-1, with D possibly called TRBD1 or TRBD2 (6 bases each). This CDR3 spans 15 amino acids. Germline V gene sequence: CDR1 MNHEY, CDR2 SVGAGI. Between the trimmed V and J ends, which lost 5 bases and 7 bases, there was a span of 18 bases. CDR3 sequence: CASSPGEAGWNEQFF. In DNA form, the CDR3 reads TGTGCCAGCAGTCCAGGGGAGGCAGGTTGGAATGAGCAGTTCTTC.

A remark on this clonotype: A much larger clone lies a single base off, so this may be a read error. The chain couples TRBV11-1 to TRBJ2-7; D is perhaps TRBD1 or TRBD2 (6 bases each). Germline CDR1 reads SGHAT; CDR2 reads FQDESV (reference sequence). The CDR3 is made up of 14 amino acids. V dropped 5 bases and J dropped 6 bases, with 17 bases sitting between them. The CDR3 DNA is TGTGCCAGCAGCCCCGCTGGAGGGACATGCGAGCAGTACTTC. Translating it yields CASSPAGGTCEQYF.

In regard to this clonotype: A much more abundant neighbour one base away suggests this may be a read error. V usage is TRBV28 and J usage is TRBJ2-3, with TRBD2 identical over 7 bases. CDR1 and CDR2 (germline): MDHEN, SYDVKM. The CDR3 has 15 amino acids. The J segment lost 4 bases and the V segment lost 1 base, leaving 5 bases of the junction unmatched. CDR3 residues: CASSLLLTSADTQYF. The CDR3 DNA sequence: TGTGCCAGCAGTTTATTACTAACTAGCGCAGATACGCAGTATTTT.

V gene TRBV7-9 combines with J gene TRBJ2-6; TRBD1 matches 9 bases. The V gene end was trimmed by 8 bases and the J gene end by 0 bases; junction bases not matched to a gene: 14. The CDR3 runs 19 residues. Germline V gene sequence: CDR1 SEHNR, CDR2 FQNEAQ (reference sequence). CDR3 sequence reads: CASASVGQGRSSGANVLTF. The CDR3 region has the DNA TGTGCCAGCGCTAGCGTCGGACAGGGGCGGAGCTCTGGGGCCAACGTCCTGACTTTC.

This clonotype was detected ten times or more. The J gene is TRBJ2-2, the V gene TRBV7-9; 9 bases match TRBD1. The germline V gene has CDR1 SEHNR and CDR2 FQNEAQ (reference sequence). Trimming cost V 3 bases and J 7 bases; bases outside gene matches: 12. The CDR3 runs to 17 residues. CDR3 region: CASSFSPGQGLYGELFF. CDR3 bases: TGTGCCAGCAGCTTTTCCCCGGGACAGGGTTTGTACGGGGAGCTGTTTTTT.

This clonotype appeared many times. The rearrangement links TRBV5-1 to TRBJ1-1; no reliable D call. Per germline, CDR1 SGHRS and CDR2 YFSETQ. V lost 4 bases, J lost 1 base, and 5 bases lay in between. The CDR3 sequence is 12 residues long. CDR3: CASSNGNTEAFF. CDR3 bases: TGCGCCAGCAGCAACGGGAACACTGAAGCTTTCTTT.

This clonotype was counted many times. The chain uses TRBV28 and TRBJ1-5; 7 bases align to TRBD1. V gave up 4 bases and J gave up 0 bases; unmatched junction bases: 6. This CDR3 region has 16 residues. Germline loops: CDR1 MDHEN, CDR2 SYDVKM. This chain's CDR3 is CASSSFRGLSNQPQHF. CDR3 bases: TGTGCCAGCAGTTCTTTTAGGGGGCTTAGCAATCAGCCCCAGCATTTT.

In regard to this clonotype: It may be a read error: a sequence one base away is much more abundant. The chain combines TRBV7-9 with TRBJ1-2, with D unclear. Germline V gene data show CDR1 as SEHNR and CDR2 as FQNEAQ (reference sequence). This CDR3 comprises 15 residues. CDR3 sequence reads: CASSLTDGFNYGHTF. DNA of the CDR3: TGTGCCAGCAGCTTAACAGACGGATTTAACTATGGCCACACCTTC.

This chain links TRBV4-3 with TRBJ2-1; TRBD2 aligns across 9 bases. Germline CDR1 is LGHNA and CDR2 is YSLEER. After removal of 3 bases from V and 1 base from J, the junction contained 7 bases not matched to a gene. The CDR3 length is 17 residues. The DNA for the CDR3 is TGCGCCAGCAGCCAGGACCAGACTAGCGGATCCTACAATGAGCAGTTCTTC. Residues: CASSQDQTSGSYNEQFF.

The chain is built from TRBV4-2 and TRBJ1-4; D is unclear. This CDR3 has 16 residues. Per germline, CDR1 LGHNA and CDR2 YNFKEQ. V was pared by 0 bases and J by 1 base, with 9 bases between. The CDR3 nucleotides read TGTGCCAGCAGCCAAGATAAAGTGCTAACTAATGAAAAACTGTTTTTT. It codes for CASSQDKVLTNEKLFF.

This clonotype has a count of ten or more. The CDR3 sequence: CASSPGWGQPQHF. The CDR3 DNA follows: TGTGCCAGCAGTCCAGGGTGGGGTCAGCCCCAGCATTTT. This rearrangement joins TRBV14 to TRBJ1-5, with a weak D call TRBD1 (5 bases). V was shortened by 6 bases and J by 6 bases, with 12 bases between the two germline ends. Germline V gene data show CDR1 as SGHDN and CDR2 as FVKESK. This CDR3 is built from 13 residues.